A single sample gave rise to the 18 T cell receptor beta chains below, sequenced in a study of blood T cell repertoires in COVID-19. Clones were read by immunoSEQ multiplex PCR, and TCRdb kept only the in-frame ones, dropping some. The table records roughly 220,000 clones, around 83% of them present only once. The sequencing input was PBMCs or T cells enriched from blood (not recorded which). The receptors were gathered from a woman between 35 and 50 years old who had recovered from COVID-19.

The genes are TRBV6-5 and TRBJ2-4; D possibly corresponds to TRBD2 (6 bases). CDR1 is MNHEY, CDR2 SVGAGI, per germline. V was cut by 5 bases and J by 6 bases, with 17 bases left in between. CDR3 size: 15 residues. The CDR3 DNA reads TGTGCCAGCAGTAGTTACGGTACTAGCAGAAACATTCAGTACTTC. Amino acids: CASSSYGTSRNIQYF.

This clone was seen only a few times. CDR3 bases: TGCAGTGCTAGTGGAGAGGGACTGTTTCCCGACGAGCAGTTCTTC. Its protein is CSASGEGLFPDEQFF. This rearrangement joins TRBV20-1 to TRBJ2-1; maybe TRBD2 (6 bases). Germline V lookup: CDR1 DFQATT, CDR2 SNEGSKA (reference sequence). The V and J ends lost 3 bases and 10 bases respectively, with 22 bases between them. The CDR3 sequence is 15 residues long.

Only one count was recorded for this clone. The CDR3 reads CASSPGQGSSANIQYF. In DNA form, the CDR3 reads TGCGCCAGCAGCCCTGGACAGGGTAGCTCAGCGAACATTCAGTACTTC. The chain carries TRBV5-1 and TRBJ2-4; 8 bases are shared with TRBD1. Germline CDR1 SGHRS, CDR2 YFSETQ. The CDR3 loop spans 16 amino acids. V shed 4 bases, J shed 7 bases, and the junction held 13 bases outside the gene matches.

The chain recombines TRBV28 with TRBJ2-7, with TRBD2 matching over 8 bases. There are 15 residues in the CDR3. V gave up 2 bases and J gave up 3 bases; unmatched junction bases: 6. Germline V lookup: CDR1 MDHEN, CDR2 SYDVKM. CDR3 region: CASSLPSSGYYEQYF. CDR3 nucleotides: TGTGCCAGCAGTTTACCCTCTAGCGGGTACTACGAGCAGTACTTC. The full variable domain, with the rest looked up from reference TRBV28 and TRBJ2-7, is DVKVTQSSRYLVKRTGEKVFLECVQDMDHENMFWYRQDPGLGLRLIYFSYDVKMKEKGDIPEGYSVSREKKERFSLILESASTNQTSMYLCASSLPSSGYYEQYFGPGTRLTVT.

The chain links TRBV4-3 to TRBJ1-5; D gene ambiguous. Germline V gene sequence: CDR1 LGHNA, CDR2 YSLEER. The CDR3 sequence is 14 residues long. Between the trimmed V and J ends, which lost 0 bases and 2 bases, there was a span of 5 bases. The CDR3 protein is CASSQEARNQPQHF. DNA for the CDR3: TGCGCCAGCAGCCAAGAGGCCCGCAATCAGCCCCAGCATTTT.

The gene calls are TRBV2 and TRBJ1-1; D is possibly TRBD1 (6 bases). The CDR3 contains 15 residues. The ends were cut back, 7 bases at V and 5 bases at J, with 20 bases in the middle. CDR1 and CDR2 (germline): SNHLY, FYNNEI. The CDR3 coding sequence is TGTGCCAGCACTAACAGTCAGGGGAGGGTAACTGAAGCTTTCTTT. It specifies CASTNSQGRVTEAFF.

Written as DNA, the CDR3 is TGTGCCAGTAGCTCTACTCGGACAGGGCAGAACACTGAAGCTTTCTTT. This translates into CASSSTRTGQNTEAFF. The chain carries TRBV19 and TRBJ1-1, with TRBD1 identical over 8 bases. Germline trimming cut 6 bases from V and 1 base from J; bases unmatched to any gene: 10. Germline V gene sequence: CDR1 LNHDA, CDR2 SQIVND (reference sequence). The CDR3 spans 16 residues.

This chain joins TRBV3-1 (or the pseudogene TRBV3-2) and TRBJ2-1, with TRBD2 as a possible D gene (5 bases). V was pared by 4 bases and J by 0 bases, with 13 bases between. The germline CDR1 and CDR2 sequences are LGHDT and YNNKEL (reference sequence). CDR3 length: 16 amino acids. The CDR3 DNA reads as TGTGCCAGCAGCCGTCCGACTACACGCTCCTACAATGAGCAGTTCTTC. This translates into CASSRPTTRSYNEQFF.

The chain recombines TRBV28 with TRBJ1-2, with a tentative D call TRBD1 (6 bases). The germline V and J ends were trimmed by 4 bases and 3 bases, with 18 bases remaining between them. The CDR3 is 16 amino acids. Germline values: CDR1 MDHEN, CDR2 SYDVKM. The CDR3 DNA follows: TGTGCCAGCAGTTCACCCCCCGGACAGCACCACTATGGCTACACCTTC. This codes for CASSSPPGQHHYGYTF.

This clone has only one observation. V usage is TRBV7-9 and J usage is TRBJ1-4; 11 nucleotides agree with TRBD1. Germline loops: CDR1 SEHNR, CDR2 FQNEAQ (reference sequence). The CDR3 sequence is 16 residues long. V was clipped by 5 bases and J by 7 bases; unmatched bases: 9. The CDR3 nucleotides read TGTGCCAGCAGCCCAGGACAGGGGGCGCCTATTGAAAAACTGTTTTTT. This codes for CASSPGQGAPIEKLFF.

The V and J genes are TRBV7-2 and TRBJ1-1, with a weak D call TRBD1 (6 bases). In germline, CDR1 is SGHTA, CDR2 FQGNSA. Trimming left V 0 bases short and J 3 bases short, with 14 bases between. The CDR3 length is 16 residues. CDR3 region: CASSLAGWGRDTEAFF. The CDR3 nucleotides read TGTGCCAGCAGCTTAGCGGGCTGGGGGCGGGACACTGAAGCTTTCTTT.

This clone was seen once. This chain joins TRBV30 and TRBJ1-2; D remains unclear. The germline gives CDR1 GTSNPN, CDR2 SVGIG (reference sequence). CDR3 length: 13 amino acids. The ends were cut back, 0 bases at V and 4 bases at J, with 9 bases in the middle. This chain's CDR3 is CAWSVRGPYGYTF. The CDR3 DNA is TGTGCCTGGAGTGTACGAGGCCCCTATGGCTACACCTTC.

The chain has TRBV24-1 and TRBJ2-1; 12 bases agree with TRBD2. The CDR3 loop spans 15 amino acids. Germline lookup yields CDR1 KGHDR and CDR2 SFDVKD. Trimming took 5 bases from V and 5 from J; bases not matched to a gene: 3. The CDR3 DNA reads as TGTGCCACCAGTGGCCCTAGCGGGAGGGACAATGAGCAGTTCTTC. Its protein product is CATSGPSGRDNEQFF.

The V and J genes are TRBV7-9 and TRBJ1-6; D gene unclear. Trimming removed 5 bases from V and 0 bases from J, with 8 bases in between. Germline CDR1 reads SEHNR; CDR2 reads FQNEAQ (reference sequence). CDR3 length equals 15 residues. The DNA for the CDR3 is TGTGCCAGCAGCGAAAGGAGCTCCTATAATTCACCCCTCCACTTT. It yields the protein CASSERSSYNSPLHF.

The genes are TRBV5-1 and TRBJ1-6; no definite D call. There are 15 residues in the CDR3. Trimming stripped 5 bases from V and 3 bases from J, with 12 bases between. Germline values: CDR1 SGHRS, CDR2 YFSETQ. This CDR3 reads CASRKEGDYNSPLHF. CDR3 nucleotides: TGCGCCAGCAGAAAAGAGGGTGACTATAATTCACCCCTCCACTTT.

The chain recombines TRBV5-4 with TRBJ2-1; 9 bases line up with TRBD1. There are 17 residues in the CDR3. Unmatched junction bases numbered 11, after V lost 4 bases and J lost 3 bases. CDR1 is SGHNT, CDR2 YYREEE, per germline (reference sequence). The CDR3 region has the DNA TGTGCCAGCAGCCTTTTCCCGAGGGGACAGGGCTACAATGAGCAGTTCTTC. Translated: CASSLFPRGQGYNEQFF.

The V and J genes are TRBV7-9 and TRBJ2-1, with TRBD2 as a possible D gene (5 bases). The length of the CDR3 is 12 residues. CDR1 SEHNR and CDR2 FQNEAQ come from the germline V gene (reference sequence). V was clipped by 2 bases and J by 9 bases, with 8 bases between them. CDR3 residues: CASSLPAGEQFF. The CDR3 DNA follows: TGTGCCAGCAGCTTACCCGCGGGTGAGCAGTTCTTC.

The chain couples TRBV3-1 (or the pseudogene TRBV3-2) to TRBJ2-3, with 13 nucleotides matching TRBD2. CDR3 size: 18 residues. The germline V gene has CDR1 LGHDT and CDR2 YNNKEL (reference sequence). V was pared by 5 bases and J by 3 bases, with 11 bases of the junction left unmatched. This chain's CDR3 is CASSSGLAGEGGTDTQYF. DNA of the CDR3: TGTGCCAGCAGCAGTGGACTAGCGGGAGAGGGGGGGACAGATACGCAGTATTTT.